This T cell receptor beta chain originates from a study of shared clonotypes between healthy human individuals. On the study more broadly: Three plates each covered CD4 naive and memory; CD8 naive two, CD8 memory one. General study findings and limits: Naive CD4 clonotypes were shared across several donors at around 5.4%.

Per germline, CDR1 MNHEY and CDR2 SMNVEV (reference sequence). The CDR3 runs to 17 residues. The V gene lost 0 bases and the J gene lost 0 bases, with 12 bases spanning the gap. Remarks on this clone: Antigen: not known.

It was across several immunoSEQ plates that each subset's genomic DNA was evenly split. Per the study methods: Junction-only immunoSEQ data arrived without quality scores, meaning filtering differed. Using immunoSEQ multiplex PCR, the repertoire was profiled, and TCRdb retains in-frame clones only, with some absent. That table gives V, J and clone size, and the DNA gave D and trimming. The sample yields about 2.4 million clones, approximately 90% seen once. The chain carries TRBV27 and TRBJ1-3; a weak D match, TRBD1 (5 bases). The sequence was collected from a man aged 18 to 30 in good health. Sequences were obtained from naive CD4+ T cells sorted from blood. Subset here: CD45RA+ positively selected. Written as DNA, the CDR3 is TGTGCCAGCAGTTTATCCCCCCCAGGGAACTCTGGAAACACCATATATTTT. It translates to CASSLSPPGNSGNTIYF.